This is a list of T cell receptor beta chains from one sample in a study of blood T cell repertoires in COVID-19. TCRdb's copy holds only in-frame clones and misses some; the assay was immunoSEQ multiplex PCR. The sample lists about 15,000 clones, roughly 87% occurring once. Material: peripheral blood. The source is a man in his forties or fifties with active COVID-19. The CDR3 runs from the conserved cysteine through the conserved F or W. A D gene is named only where the DNA matches it firmly. Expanded clones are given a class, and other clones once, few, many or no size at all.

j_gene | d_gene | v_gene | abundance | len | CDR3aa | CDR3nt
TRBJ2-1 | - | TRBV7-9 | - | 11 | CATVHGVEQFF | TGTGCCACCGTACACGGGGTGGAGCAGTTCTTC
TRBJ1-3 | - | TRBV19 | - | 14 | CASSLGGNGNTIYF | TGTGCCAGTAGCCTGGGGGGTAATGGAAACACCATATATTTT
TRBJ1-1 | TRBD1 | TRBV9 | once | 15 | CASSLSSGGNTEAFF | TGTGCCAGCAGCTTATCATCAGGGGGGAACACTGAAGCTTTCTTT
TRBJ2-1 | - | TRBV4-1 | - | 15 | CASSQATSSYNEQFF | TGCGCCAGCAGCCAGGCAACAAGCTCCTACAATGAGCAGTTCTTC
TRBJ1-2 | - | TRBV18 | - | 14 | CASSPTEANYGYTF | TGTGCCAGCTCACCGACAGAGGCTAACTATGGCTACACCTTC
TRBJ1-5 | - | TRBV6-5 | - | 13 | CASSYTVNQPQHF | TGTGCCAGCAGTTATACAGTCAATCAGCCCCAGCATTTT
TRBJ1-4 | - | TRBV7-2 | - | 14 | CASSQGGGLEKLFF | TGTGCCAGCAGCCAAGGGGGGGGCTTGGAAAAACTGTTTTTT
TRBJ1-2 | - | TRBV4-3 | - | 16 | CASSQENSDSGEGYTF | TGCGCCAGCAGCCAAGAAAATAGCGACTCAGGAGAAGGCTACACCTTC
TRBJ2-3 | TRBD2 | TRBV7-6 | - | 17 | CASSPLPRLAGIDTQYF | TGTGCCAGCAGCCCACTACCCCGACTAGCGGGAATTGATACGCAGTATTTT
TRBJ2-1 | - | TRBV11-3 | - | 12 | CASSFGGREQFF | TGTGCCAGCAGCTTTGGGGGCCGCGAGCAGTTCTTC
TRBJ1-6 | - | TRBV6-5 | few | 15 | CASSSTGTTYSPLHF | TGTGCCAGCAGTTCTACAGGGACCACTTATTCACCCCTCCACTTT
TRBJ2-2 | TRBD2 | TRBV27 | - | 17 | CASSSAASGRYTGELFF | TGTGCCAGCAGTTCCGCCGCTAGCGGGAGATACACCGGGGAGCTGTTTTTT
TRBJ2-2 | - | TRBV7-3 | - | 13 | CASRRQNTGELFF | TGTGCCAGCAGGAGACAGAACACCGGGGAGCTGTTTTTT
TRBJ2-1 | TRBD2 | TRBV6-2/TRBV6-3 | - | 17 | CASSYSGPSGIYNEQFF | TGTGCCAGCAGTTACTCAGGTCCTAGCGGGATCTACAATGAGCAGTTCTTC
TRBJ1-2 | TRBD1 | TRBV9 | - | 14 | CASSDPRTGVGYTF | TGTGCCAGCAGCGACCCCAGGACAGGGGTAGGCTACACCTTC
TRBJ1-2 | TRBD1 | TRBV7-3 | - | 16 | CASSPQQGRRANGYTF | TGTGCCAGCAGCCCCCAACAGGGGAGGAGGGCTAATGGCTACACCTTC
TRBJ2-7 | - | TRBV2 | - | 14 | CASNAGQGFNEQYF | TGTGCCAGCAACGCGGGTCAGGGGTTTAACGAGCAGTACTTC
TRBJ2-4 | TRBD2 | TRBV19 | - | 17 | CASSIGTSGQAKNIQYF | TGTGCCAGTAGTATAGGTACTAGCGGTCAAGCCAAAAACATTCAGTACTTC
TRBJ1-2 | TRBD1 | TRBV5-1 | - | 17 | CASREGTGGSRGYGYTF | TGCGCCAGCAGGGAAGGGACAGGGGGCTCAAGGGGCTATGGCTACACCTTC
TRBJ2-7 | TRBD1 | TRBV28 | - | 14 | CASSLRQGAREQYF | TGTGCCAGCAGTTTAAGGCAGGGGGCGAGGGAGCAGTACTTC
TRBJ1-5 | - | TRBV5-1 | - | 14 | CASSLQGEGQPQHF | TGCGCCAGCAGCCTCCAAGGGGAAGGTCAGCCCCAGCATTTT
TRBJ1-6 | - | TRBV21-1 | - | 15 | CASSAQVIRNSPLHF | TGTGCCAGCAGCGCCCAGGTGATTCGGAATTCACCCCTCCACTTT
TRBJ1-5 | - | TRBV4-3 | - | 15 | CASSQTENSNQPQHF | TGCGCCAGCAGCCAGACAGAGAATAGCAATCAGCCCCAGCATTTT
TRBJ2-7 | TRBD2 | TRBV27 | - | 14 | CASSRTSGGYEQYF | TGTGCCAGCAGTCGGACTAGCGGAGGCTACGAGCAGTACTTC
TRBJ2-2 | - | TRBV11-3 | - | 17 | CASSLPRAGVGTGELFF | TGTGCCAGCAGCTTACCTCGGGCAGGGGTGGGCACCGGGGAGCTGTTTTTT
TRBJ1-3 | TRBD1 | TRBV7-3 | once | 16 | CASSLGQPNSGNTIYF | TGTGCCAGCAGCTTGGGACAGCCAAACTCTGGAAACACCATATATTTT
TRBJ1-4 | - | TRBV7-9 | few | 15 | CASSLGSGANEKLFF | TGTGCCAGCAGCTTAGGGTCAGGGGCTAATGAAAAACTGTTTTTT
TRBJ2-4 | - | TRBV3-1/TRBV3-2 | - | 16 | CASSHWLGLAKNIQYF | TGTGCCAGCAGCCATTGGCTGGGCTTAGCCAAAAACATTCAGTACTTC
TRBJ2-2 | TRBD2 | TRBV5-6 | - | 15 | CASSRGGRASGELFF | TGTGCCAGCAGCCGTGGGGGGAGGGCCAGCGGGGAGCTGTTTTTT
TRBJ2-1 | TRBD2 | TRBV5-5 | - | 16 | CASSSRETSGDNEQFF | TGTGCCAGCAGCTCTCGAGAGACTAGCGGGGACAATGAGCAGTTCTTC
TRBJ2-6 | TRBD1 | TRBV3-1/TRBV3-2 | - | 17 | CASSQRTGGPGANVLTF | TGTGCCAGCAGCCAAAGAACAGGGGGCCCTGGGGCCAACGTCCTGACTTTC
TRBJ1-2 | - | TRBV19 | - | 13 | CASSNGSPYGYTF | TGTGCCAGTAGTAACGGTTCCCCATATGGCTACACCTTC
TRBJ1-6 | - | TRBV7-2 | - | 15 | CASSLNRAYNSPLHF | TGTGCCAGCAGCTTAAACAGGGCCTATAATTCACCCCTCCACTTT
TRBJ1-1 | - | TRBV7-9 | - | 16 | CASSPRADGSLIEAFF | TGTGCCAGCAGCCCGAGAGCCGACGGGAGTCTGATTGAGGCTTTCTTT
TRBJ2-4 | - | TRBV27 | - | 15 | CASSPRYLGKNIQYF | TGTGCCAGCAGTCCTAGGTATCTTGGCAAAAACATTCAGTACTTC
TRBJ2-1 | - | TRBV7-9 | once | 13 | CASSLNRIDEQFF | TGTGCCAGCAGTTTGAACAGGATCGATGAGCAGTTCTTC
TRBJ2-7 | - | TRBV7-8 | - | 13 | CASSLVGEGEQYF | TGTGCCAGCAGCTTAGTGGGAGAGGGCGAGCAGTACTTC
TRBJ2-3 | - | TRBV28 | - | 17 | CASSLAQGGGWADTQYF | TGTGCCAGCAGTTTGGCCCAAGGGGGAGGGTGGGCAGATACGCAGTATTTT
TRBJ1-2 | TRBD1 | TRBV29-1 | once | 16 | CSVVGGQDYSNYGYTF | TGCAGCGTTGTGGGGGGACAGGATTACTCTAACTATGGCTACACCTTC
TRBJ2-3 | - | TRBV2 | - | 13 | CASIQVLTDTQYF | TGTGCCAGCATACAGGTCCTGACAGATACGCAGTATTTT
TRBJ2-4 | - | TRBV4-1 | - | 19 | CASSQALRQAMVAKNIQYF | TGCGCCAGCAGCCAAGCCCTCCGACAGGCCATGGTAGCCAAAAACATTCAGTACTTC
TRBJ2-1 | TRBD2 | TRBV4-1 | few | 13 | CASSQVIGREQFF | TGCGCCAGCAGCCAAGTAATCGGGAGGGAGCAGTTCTTC
TRBJ2-3 | - | TRBV5-6 | few | 15 | CASSSKRRGTDTQYF | TGTGCCAGCAGCTCTAAACGCCGGGGGACAGATACGCAGTATTTT
TRBJ2-1 | TRBD2 | TRBV6-2/TRBV6-3 | - | 13 | CASSYFAGVEQFF | TGTGCCAGCAGTTACTTCGCGGGAGTTGAGCAGTTCTTC
TRBJ2-1 | TRBD1 | TRBV6-6 | - | 16 | CASSYRDRSSYNEQFF | TGTGCCAGCAGTTACAGGGACAGGAGCTCCTACAATGAGCAGTTCTTC
TRBJ2-4 | - | TRBV5-6 | - | 13 | CASSLYLGGIQYF | TGTGCCAGCAGCTTGTATTTAGGGGGCATTCAGTACTTC
TRBJ1-1 | TRBD1 | TRBV5-6 | - | 14 | CASRFQGGNTEAFF | TGTGCCAGCAGGTTCCAGGGGGGGAACACTGAAGCTTTCTTT
TRBJ2-7 | - | TRBV7-9 | - | 15 | CASSLGEQGLTKQYF | TGTGCCAGCAGCTTAGGTGAACAGGGTTTGACCAAGCAGTACTTC
TRBJ2-1 | TRBD1 | TRBV2 | - | 14 | CASSSQGASNEQFF | TGTGCCAGCAGTTCCCAGGGGGCGTCTAATGAGCAGTTCTTC
TRBJ2-1 | TRBD2 | TRBV6-6 | - | 15 | CASRPTSGEGNEQFF | TGTGCCAGCAGGCCGACTAGCGGGGAAGGGAATGAGCAGTTCTTC